The 31 T cell receptor beta chains reported below all come from one sample, sequenced in a study of T cell responses to AZD1222 COVID-19 vaccine. Here immunoSEQ multiplex PCR was the method, and the copy in TCRdb shows in-frame clones only, minus some. This table has more than 85,000 clones, around 90% appearing once. The sample in question was peripheral blood, obtained on day 0 of AZD1222 vaccination. These receptors were collected from an adult in good health.

This sequence joins TRBV5-1 and TRBJ2-1, with D perhaps matching TRBD2 (5 bases). Trimming removed 1 base from V and 5 bases from J, with 19 bases in between. The CDR3 runs 17 residues. The germline V gene encodes CDR1 SGHRS and CDR2 YFSETQ. The CDR3 nucleotides are TGCGCCAGCAGCTTGATGTCTAGAACAGCGGAAAACAATGAGCAGTTCTTC. It is translated as CASSLMSRTAENNEQFF.

This clone was detected once. The CDR3 coding sequence is TGTGCCAGTAGTATTACAGGGGCCGAGCAGCCCCAGCATTTT. As protein: CASSITGAEQPQHF. The chain carries TRBV19 and TRBJ1-5; 7 bases map to TRBD1. CDR3 length equals 14 residues. J was trimmed by 7 bases and V by 3 bases; bases with no gene match: 6. CDR1 LNHDA and CDR2 SQIVND come from the germline V gene (reference sequence).

The rearrangement uses TRBV7-9 and TRBJ1-2; 9 nucleotides line up with TRBD1. The CDR3 is made up of 13 amino acids. Germline CDR1 and CDR2: SEHNR and FQNEAQ (reference sequence). V dropped 10 bases and J dropped 3; count of bases not matched to a gene: 6. For the CDR3, the DNA is TGTGCCACCTCGGGACAGGGACACTATGGCTACACCTTC. This sequence encodes CATSGQGHYGYTF.

The DNA for the CDR3 is TGTGCCAGTACCGTACCGGGCAGGGATCAGCCCCAGCATTTT. It encodes CASTVPGRDQPQHF. The V call is TRBV19, the J call TRBJ1-5, with D perhaps TRBD1 (5 bases). Trimming left V 7 bases short and J 5 bases short, with 15 bases between. Looked up from germline, CDR1 is LNHDA and CDR2 is SQIVND (reference sequence). This CDR3 region has 14 residues.

The table lists this clone with a count of one. V usage is TRBV6-5 and J usage is TRBJ1-2; no clear D. Trimming took 5 bases from V and 6 from J, leaving 13 bases between them. Germline CDR1 reads MNHEY; CDR2 reads SVGAGI. The CDR3 extends over 13 amino acids. CDR3 nucleotide sequence: TGTGCCAGCAGTCTGGCGGGGAGGAATGGCTACACCTTC. Residues: CASSLAGRNGYTF.

The chain carries TRBV18 and TRBJ2-5; D is unclear. This CDR3 is built from 14 residues. V was shortened by 1 base and J by 2 bases, with 8 bases between the two germline ends. The germline V gene has CDR1 KGHSH and CDR2 LQKENI. The CDR3 DNA is TGTGCCAGCTCACCACTGAGACGGCAAGAGACCCAGTACTTC. Translation gives CASSPLRRQETQYF.

The CDR3 DNA is TGTGCCAGCAGCGTAGGGGGGACGGTCTCTGGAAACACCATATATTTT. It encodes CASSVGGTVSGNTIYF. The chain carries TRBV9 and TRBJ1-3, with D possibly being TRBD1 (5 bases). Between the trimmed V and J ends, which lost 0 bases and 0 bases, there was a span of 10 bases. The CDR3 has 16 residues. CDR1 and CDR2 (germline): SGDLS, YYNGEE.

This chain joins TRBV19 and TRBJ2-3; tentatively, D is TRBD2 (5 bases). With 5 bases removed from V and 8 bases from J, the gap between germline ends came to 23 bases. CDR3 length: 16 amino acids. Germline-derived CDR1 and CDR2 are LNHDA and SQIVND (reference sequence). The CDR3 DNA reads as TGTGCCAGTAGTTCCGGGATAGCGTGGGGTCTGGGTACGCAGTATTTT. It yields the protein CASSSGIAWGLGTQYF.

The genes are TRBV7-2 and TRBJ2-1, with 7 bases matching TRBD2. Germline V gene data show CDR1 as SGHTA and CDR2 as FQGNSA. CDR3 length: 15 residues. The V segment lost 0 bases and the J segment 4 bases; nucleotides outside the gene matches: 3. CDR3 sequence (DNA): TGTGCCAGCAGCTTAGCGTGGCGGGGGTACAATGAGCAGTTCTTC. It specifies CASSLAWRGYNEQFF.

The chain carries TRBV11-3 and TRBJ2-3, with TRBD1 matching over 8 bases. V trimming: 7 bases; J trimming: 6 bases; junction bases outside the gene matches: 6. Germline V gene data show CDR1 as SGHNT and CDR2 as YENEEA. The CDR3 covers 13 residues. Here the CDR3 DNA reads TGTGCCAGCAAAAGGACAGGGCTTGATACGCAGTATTTT. Translating gives CASKRTGLDTQYF. Full variable domain (outside the CDR3, taken from reference TRBV11-3 and TRBJ2-3): EAGVVQSPRYKIIEKKQPVAFWCNPISGHNTLYWYLQNLGQGPELLIRYENEEAVDDSQLPKDRFSAERLKGVDSTLKIQPAELGDSAVYLCASKRTGLDTQYFGPGTRLTVL.

The V and J genes are TRBV11-2 and TRBJ2-3; no clear D. Germline CDR1 reads SGHAT; CDR2 reads FQNNGV. The CDR3 is 15 residues long. V lost 1 base and J lost 0, with 8 bases in between. Here the CDR3 reads CASSLAVLSTDTQYF. The DNA for the CDR3 is TGTGCCAGCAGCTTAGCGGTGCTTAGCACAGATACGCAGTATTTT.

The chain is built from TRBV14 and TRBJ2-3, with TRBD2 as a possible D gene (6 bases). In germline, CDR1 is SGHDN, CDR2 FVKESK. This CDR3 is built from 16 residues. Trimming took off 6 bases at V and 2 bases at J, with 18 bases between the two ends. The CDR3 loop reads CASRPRGTDFTDTQYF. The CDR3 DNA sequence: TGTGCCAGCAGACCCCGCGGGACTGATTTCACAGATACGCAGTATTTT.

The gene calls are TRBV19 and TRBJ1-6, with TRBD1 identical over 10 bases. This CDR3 spans 15 amino acids. Germline loops: CDR1 LNHDA, CDR2 SQIVND (reference sequence). V lost 5 bases, J lost 9 bases, and 7 bases stayed unmatched. CDR3 in DNA: TGTGCCAGTAGTCGAGGACAGGGGGGAGTTTCACCCCTCCACTTT. This sequence encodes CASSRGQGGVSPLHF. The entire variable domain, with the rest obtained from reference TRBV19 and TRBJ1-6, is as follows: DGGITQSPKYLFRKEGQNVTLSCEQNLNHDAMYWYRQDPGQGLRLIYYSQIVNDFQKGDIAEGYSVSREKKESFPLTVTSAQKNPTAFYLCASSRGQGGVSPLHFGNGTRLTVT.

This chain uses TRBV11-2 with TRBJ1-3, with D unresolved. The CDR3 is 13 residues long. Germline lookup yields CDR1 SGHAT and CDR2 FQNNGV. Trimming cost V 3 bases and J 2 bases, with 5 bases left between them. The CDR3 spells CASSFRPGNTIYF. The DNA of the CDR3 is TGTGCCAGCAGCTTTCGGCCTGGAAACACCATATATTTT.

The chain combines TRBV18 with TRBJ2-5, with TRBD1 as a possible D gene (6 bases). CDR1 is KGHSH and CDR2 is LQKENI in the germline V gene. V lost 4 bases to trimming and J lost 1 base, with 13 bases between them. The CDR3 is made up of 15 amino acids. The CDR3 DNA is TGTGCCAGCTCACTACAGAGGGGGTTCCAAGAGACCCAGTACTTC. Translating it yields CASSLQRGFQETQYF.

The gene calls are TRBV10-3 and TRBJ1-1, with D unclear. Per the germline V gene, CDR1 is ENHRY and CDR2 is SYGVKD. CDR3 length: 15 residues. V was clipped by 2 bases and J by 7 bases, with 17 bases between them. The CDR3, as DNA: TGTGCCATCAGTGAGGGGTCCTTCGGGTACAATGAAGCTTTCTTT. This codes for CAISEGSFGYNEAFF.

The CDR3 here is CASSRGLAGGNGELFF. The CDR3 DNA follows: TGTGCCAGCAGCCGCGGACTAGCGGGGGGAAACGGGGAGCTGTTTTTT. This chain connects TRBV11-3 to TRBJ2-2, with 14 bases fitting TRBD2. The ends lost 5 bases at V and 7 bases at J; junction bases unmatched: 6. Germline-derived CDR1 and CDR2 are SGHNT and YENEEA. The CDR3 runs 16 residues.

The J gene is TRBJ2-5, the V gene TRBV14; tentatively, D is TRBD1 or TRBD2 (6 bases each). V lost 6 bases to trimming and J lost 5 bases, with 16 bases between them. The CDR3 has 14 amino acids. CDR1 is SGHDN and CDR2 is FVKESK in the germline V gene. In nucleotides, the CDR3 is TGTGCCAGCAGTCCAATGGGGGGCTGGGAGACCCAGTACTTC. As protein: CASSPMGGWETQYF.

Concerning this clone itself: Other DNA sequences in the same sample also yield this CDR3. V usage is TRBV11-2 and J usage is TRBJ2-3; 11 bases fit TRBD2. The length of the CDR3 is 16 residues. Looked up from germline, CDR1 is SGHAT and CDR2 is FQNNGV. The junction had 2 bases not matched to a gene; V was cut back by 3 bases and J by 0 bases. The CDR3 reads CASSFASGGSTDTQYF. The CDR3 DNA follows: TGTGCCAGCAGCTTTGCTAGCGGGGGGAGCACAGATACGCAGTATTTT. The variable domain in full, completed from reference TRBV11-2 and TRBJ2-3, reads EAGVAQSPRYKIIEKRQSVAFWCNPISGHATLYWYQQILGQGPKLLIQFQNNGVVDDSQLPKDRFSAERLKGVDSTLKIQPAKLEDSAVYLCASSFASGGSTDTQYFGPGTRLTVL.

V usage is TRBV9 and J usage is TRBJ1-1; no definite D call. Germline CDR1 and CDR2: SGDLS and YYNGEE. V was shortened by 0 bases and J by 0 bases, with 9 bases between the two germline ends. The CDR3 is 15 amino acids. CDR3 nucleotide sequence: TGTGCCAGCAGCGTAGATTCAGAGCTGAACACTGAAGCTTTCTTT. As protein: CASSVDSELNTEAFF.

The rearrangement uses TRBV5-4 and TRBJ2-2, with D perhaps TRBD1 (6 bases). The germline V gene has CDR1 SGHNT and CDR2 YYREEE (reference sequence). The CDR3 consists of 16 residues. V lost 1 base and J 0 bases, leaving 10 bases between the germline ends. CDR3 loop: CASSLPDRTNTGELFF. CDR3 nucleotide sequence: TGTGCCAGCAGCTTGCCCGACAGGACGAACACCGGGGAGCTGTTTTTT.

The chain combines TRBV28 with TRBJ1-4; 7 bases line up with TRBD1. The CDR3 totals 17 residues. J lost 4 bases, V lost 5 bases, and 13 bases had no gene match. Germline-derived CDR1 and CDR2 are MDHEN and SYDVKM. CDR3 protein: CASSIIIPGQINEKLFF. DNA for the CDR3: TGTGCCAGCAGTATTATTATACCGGGACAGATTAATGAAAAACTGTTTTTT.

V is TRBV7-2 and J is TRBJ2-1; 11 positions match TRBD2. Germline V gene lookup returns CDR1 SGHTA and CDR2 FQGNSA. The V segment lost 3 bases and the J segment 6 bases; nucleotides outside the gene matches: 4. This CDR3 has 15 residues. The CDR3 DNA follows: TGTGCCAGCAGCTTCCTAGCGGGGGGTACCAATGAGCAGTTCTTC. Its protein is CASSFLAGGTNEQFF.

The chain recombines TRBV9 with TRBJ1-1; D gene uncertain. This CDR3 is 12 amino acids long. V lost 2 bases to trimming and J lost 7 bases, with 9 bases between them. Germline V gene lookup returns CDR1 SGDLS and CDR2 YYNGEE. The chain's CDR3 is CASSVLGIEAFF. The CDR3 nucleotides are TGTGCCAGCAGCGTCTTAGGGATTGAAGCTTTCTTT. The variable domain in full, with the rest retrieved from reference TRBV9 and TRBJ1-1, is DSGVTQTPKHLITATGQRVTLRCSPRSGDLSVYWYQQSLDQGLQFLIQYYNGEERAKGNILERFSAQQFPDLHSELNLSSLELGDSALYFCASSVLGIEAFFGQGTRLTVV.

This chain connects TRBV2 to TRBJ2-1, with a tentative D call TRBD1 (5 bases). Trimming took 7 bases from V and 1 from J, leaving 11 bases between them. Germline V gene data show CDR1 as SNHLY and CDR2 as FYNNEI. The CDR3 has 14 amino acids. CDR3 amino acids: CASIGQPSYNEQFF. CDR3 DNA: TGTGCCAGCATCGGACAACCTTCCTACAATGAGCAGTTCTTC.

This clone came up a few times. V and J are TRBV15 and TRBJ2-3; perhaps TRBD2 as D (6 bases). Trimming removed 3 bases from V and 6 bases from J, with 10 bases in between. The germline V gene has CDR1 LNHNV and CDR2 YYDKDF (reference sequence). This CDR3 has 13 amino acids. The CDR3 DNA reads TGTGCCACCAGCAGGGGAGGTATGGATACGCAGTATTTT. Encoded protein: CATSRGGMDTQYF.

The V call is TRBV29-1, the J call TRBJ2-2; 12 bases align to TRBD2. The CDR3 spans 15 residues. Germline loops: CDR1 SQVTM, CDR2 ANQGSEA. The V gene end was trimmed by 3 bases and the J gene end by 5 bases; junction bases not matched to a gene: 4. DNA for the CDR3: TGCAGCGTTGATTACGGGACTAGCGGGACCGGGGAGCTGTTTTTT. Its translation is CSVDYGTSGTGELFF.

The chain joins TRBV19 to TRBJ2-1; 8 nucleotides match TRBD1. Germline V CDR1 and CDR2: LNHDA, SQIVND (reference sequence). The CDR3 has 16 amino acids. V shed 4 bases, J shed 5 bases, and the junction held 10 bases outside the gene matches. CDR3 DNA: TGTGCCAGTAGTACGCCTCGGACAGGGATGAACAATGAGCAGTTCTTC. Translation: CASSTPRTGMNNEQFF. The whole variable domain, filled in from reference TRBV19 and TRBJ2-1, reads DGGITQSPKYLFRKEGQNVTLSCEQNLNHDAMYWYRQDPGQGLRLIYYSQIVNDFQKGDIAEGYSVSREKKESFPLTVTSAQKNPTAFYLCASSTPRTGMNNEQFFGPGTRLTVL.

This rearrangement joins TRBV9 to TRBJ1-5, with D perhaps TRBD1 (6 bases). Per the germline V gene, CDR1 is SGDLS and CDR2 is YYNGEE. The CDR3 runs 15 residues. Trimming took 0 bases from V and 2 from J, leaving 9 bases between them. The CDR3 DNA sequence: TGTGCCAGCAGCGTAGGGGGGCAGGGCAATCAGCCCCAGCATTTT. This gives the protein CASSVGGQGNQPQHF.

This chain uses TRBV10-1 with TRBJ1-1; the D is unclear. The CDR3 has 17 residues. From germline, CDR1 is WNHNN and CDR2 SYGVQD (reference sequence). V lost 3 bases and J lost 4, with 21 bases in between. The CDR3 sequence: CASSDWTPRESGTEAFF. The CDR3 DNA is TGCGCCAGCAGTGATTGGACGCCGAGGGAATCGGGCACTGAAGCTTTCTTT.

This clone was observed a single time. The chain uses TRBV19 and TRBJ1-5; TRBD1 might be the D (5 bases). Trimming cost V 3 bases and J 2 bases, with 11 bases left between them. Germline assignment: CDR1 LNHDA and CDR2 SQIVND (reference sequence). The CDR3 sequence is 15 residues long. The CDR3 protein is CASSMGGYGNQPQHF. Written as DNA, the CDR3 is TGTGCCAGTAGTATGGGGGGATATGGCAATCAGCCCCAGCATTTT.